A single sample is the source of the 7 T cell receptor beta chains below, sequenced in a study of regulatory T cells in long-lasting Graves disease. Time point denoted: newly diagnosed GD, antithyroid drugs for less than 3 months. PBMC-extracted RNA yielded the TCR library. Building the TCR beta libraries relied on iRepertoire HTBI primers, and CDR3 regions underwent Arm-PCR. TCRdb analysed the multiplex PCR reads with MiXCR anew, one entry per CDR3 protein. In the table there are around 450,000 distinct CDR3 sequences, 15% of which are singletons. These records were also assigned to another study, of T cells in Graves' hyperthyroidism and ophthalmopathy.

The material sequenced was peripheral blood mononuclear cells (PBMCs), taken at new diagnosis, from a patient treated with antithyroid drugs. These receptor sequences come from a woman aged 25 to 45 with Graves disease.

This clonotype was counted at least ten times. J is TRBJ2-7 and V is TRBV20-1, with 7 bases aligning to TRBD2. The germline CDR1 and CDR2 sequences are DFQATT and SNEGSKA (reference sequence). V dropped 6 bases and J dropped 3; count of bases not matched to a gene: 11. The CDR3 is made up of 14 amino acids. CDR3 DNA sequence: TGCAGTGCAGTACTAGCGACTGTCCGCTACGAGCAGTACTTC. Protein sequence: CSAVLATVRYEQYF.

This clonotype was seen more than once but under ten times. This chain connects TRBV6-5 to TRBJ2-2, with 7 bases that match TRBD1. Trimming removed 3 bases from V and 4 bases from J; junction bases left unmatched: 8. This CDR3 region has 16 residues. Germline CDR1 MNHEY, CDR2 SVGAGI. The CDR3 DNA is TGTGCCAGCAGTTATACAACAGGGGTCGGCACCGGGGAGCTGTTTTTT. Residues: CASSYTTGVGTGELFF.

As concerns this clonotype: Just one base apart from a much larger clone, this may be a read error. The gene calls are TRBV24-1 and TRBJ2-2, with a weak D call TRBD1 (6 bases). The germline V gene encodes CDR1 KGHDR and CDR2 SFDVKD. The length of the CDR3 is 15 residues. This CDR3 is CATDPGDGNTGELSF. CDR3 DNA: TGTGCCACCGATCCAGGGGACGGAAACACCGGGGAGCTGTCTTTT.

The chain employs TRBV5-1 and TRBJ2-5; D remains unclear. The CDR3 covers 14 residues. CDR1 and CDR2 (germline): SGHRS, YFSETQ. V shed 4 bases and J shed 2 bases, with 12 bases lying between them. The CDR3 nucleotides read TGCGCCAGCAGCCTATGGGTGCGGCAAGAGACCCAGTACTTC. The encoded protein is CASSLWVRQETQYF.

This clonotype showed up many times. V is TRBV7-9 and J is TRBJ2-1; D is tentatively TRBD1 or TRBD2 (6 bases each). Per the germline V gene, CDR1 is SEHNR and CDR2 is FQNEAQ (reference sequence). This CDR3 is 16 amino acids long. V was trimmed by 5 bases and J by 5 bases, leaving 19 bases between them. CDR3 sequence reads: CASSGGTTLNHNEQFF. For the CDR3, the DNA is TGTGCCAGCAGCGGCGGGACAACTCTCAACCACAATGAGCAGTTCTTC.

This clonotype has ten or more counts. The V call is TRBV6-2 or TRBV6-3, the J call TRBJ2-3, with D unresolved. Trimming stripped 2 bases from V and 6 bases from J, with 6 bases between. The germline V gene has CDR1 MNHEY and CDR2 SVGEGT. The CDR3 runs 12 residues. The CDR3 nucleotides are TGTGCCAGCAGTTACCGAGCGGATACGCAGTATTTT. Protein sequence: CASSYRADTQYF.

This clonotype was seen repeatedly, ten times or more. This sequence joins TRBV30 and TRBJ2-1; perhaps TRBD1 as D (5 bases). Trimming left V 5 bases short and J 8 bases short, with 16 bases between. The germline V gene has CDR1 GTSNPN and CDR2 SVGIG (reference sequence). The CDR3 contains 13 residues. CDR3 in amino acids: CAWGLSGPHEQFF. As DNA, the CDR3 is TGTGCCTGGGGTCTCTCAGGGCCCCATGAGCAGTTCTTC. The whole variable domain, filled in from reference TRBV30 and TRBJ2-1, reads SQTIHQWPATLVQPVGSPLSLECTVEGTSNPNLYWYRQAAGRGLQLLFYSVGIGQISSEVPQNLSASRPQDRQFILSSKKLLLSDSGFYLCAWGLSGPHEQFFGPGTRLTVL.